The 5 T cell receptor beta chains presented below share a single source sample, sequenced in a study of Tregs in tolerant kidney transplant recipients (dated by TCRdb to between 2017 and 2020). The library came from the immunoSEQ multiplex PCR assay. TCRdb holds this immuneACCESS table with in-frame rearrangements only. Some clones are missing; in checked studies, unresolved V genes explain under half, and the rest has no known cause. The sample table shows 85,000 to 90,000 clones, and approximately 94% are seen once. The top ten clones comprise 4.7% of the sample. Sequencing was performed on CD8+ T cells from blood. The receptors derive from a human donor in good health.

This chain links TRBV13 with TRBJ1-1, with unresolved D. CDR3 size: 12 residues. The germline V and J ends were trimmed by 4 bases and 5 bases, with 8 bases remaining between them. CDR1 and CDR2 (germline): PRHDT, FYEKMQ (reference sequence). CDR3 in amino acids: CASSSRVTEAFF. As DNA, the CDR3 is TGTGCCAGCAGCTCAAGGGTTACTGAAGCTTTCTTT.

The V gene is TRBV29-1, the J gene TRBJ2-7; D may be TRBD1 (6 bases). Trimming removed 5 bases at V and 5 bases at J, with 13 bases between. Per germline, CDR1 SQVTM and CDR2 ANQGSEA. This CDR3 has 12 residues. The DNA of the CDR3 is TGCAGCGTTCAACAGGGTGAACACGAGCAGTACTTC. The encoded protein is CSVQQGEHEQYF.

This rearrangement joins TRBV7-9 to TRBJ1-1, with D unclear. The germline V gene has CDR1 SEHNR and CDR2 FQNEAQ (reference sequence). The CDR3 runs 13 residues. Deletions cut 1 base from V and 5 bases from J, with 8 bases between. As DNA, the CDR3 is TGTGCCAGCAGCTTAGGGGGATGGACTGAAGCTTTCTTT. Protein product: CASSLGGWTEAFF. Full variable domain (rest looked up from reference TRBV7-9 and TRBJ1-1): DTGVSQNPRHKITKRGQNVTFRCDPISEHNRLYWYRQTLGQGPEFLTYFQNEAQLEKSRLLSDRFSAERPKGSFSTLEIQRTEQGDSAMYLCASSLGGWTEAFFGQGTRLTVV.

This clone appeared a few times. The rearrangement joins TRBV10-1 to TRBJ2-7, with D tentatively TRBD1 (5 bases). Germline CDR1 reads WNHNN; CDR2 reads SYGVQD (reference sequence). The CDR3 covers 13 residues. Trimming stripped 0 bases from V and 7 bases from J, with 10 bases between. The CDR3 sequence: CASSESVGVEQYF. Written as DNA, the CDR3 is TGCGCCAGCAGTGAGTCGGTAGGGGTTGAGCAGTACTTC.

The sample holds one count of this clone. This sequence joins TRBV27 and TRBJ1-1; TRBD1 matches 8 bases. Germline V gene lookup returns CDR1 MNHEY and CDR2 SMNVEV (reference sequence). CDR3 length: 15 amino acids. The junction had 8 bases not matched to a gene; V was cut back by 3 bases and J by 5 bases. The CDR3 nucleotides read TGTGCCAGCAGTTTTGCAACAGGGGGAAATACTGAAGCTTTCTTT. This translates into CASSFATGGNTEAFF.